This is a list of T cell receptor beta chains from one sample in a study of control samples from healthy donors and cancer patients. Method: immunoSEQ multiplex PCR; TCRdb's copy keeps in-frame clones and lacks some. Among around 52,000 clones listed, less than 95% were seen once. The specimen sequenced was PBMCs. The receptor source for this set is a man aged 25-40 years with colorectal cancer. Both conserved end residues are part of each CDR3. Fields, in order: D gene, V gene, clone size, J gene, CDR3 DNA, CDR3 protein. A D gene is named only where the DNA matches it firmly. Size is stated for part of the rows, as once, few or many counts, or as a class when the clone is expanded.

>.|TRBV4-3|few|TRBJ1-4
TGCGCCAGCAGCCAAGAACGGGCACCTGGGCGGGAAAAACTGTTTTTT
CASSQERAPGREKLFF
>TRBD1|TRBV7-8|once|TRBJ2-5
TGTGCCAGCAGCTACCGGACAGGCCGAGAGACCCAGTACTTC
CASSYRTGRETQYF
>TRBD1|TRBV27|.|TRBJ1-5
TGTGCCAGCAGTGTACAGGGGTATAGCAATCAGCCCCAGCATTTT
CASSVQGYSNQPQHF
>TRBD1|TRBV18|.|TRBJ2-1
TGTGCCAGCTCATGGACAGGGGATGAGCAGTTCTTC
CASSWTGDEQFF
>.|TRBV5-4|.|TRBJ1-3
TGTGCCAGCAGCCTAGGGGACACCATATATTTT
CASSLGDTIYF
>.|TRBV21-1|few|TRBJ2-3
TGTGCCAGCAGCAGAAGCGGGCCTAGCACAGATACGCAGTATTTT
CASSRSGPSTDTQYF
>TRBD2|TRBV5-6|few|TRBJ2-1
TGTGCCAGCAGCTACGGGGGGTCCTACAATGAGCAGTTCTTC
CASSYGGSYNEQFF
>.|TRBV5-4|.|TRBJ2-3
TGTGCCAGCAGCCCGACCCCGGGGACAGATACGCAGTATTTT
CASSPTPGTDTQYF
>TRBD1|TRBV6-2/TRBV6-3|.|TRBJ2-3
TGTGCCAGCAGTTTCGGGACAGGCGGAAGCACAGATACGCAGTATTTT
CASSFGTGGSTDTQYF
>.|TRBV7-2|.|TRBJ1-2
TGTGCCAGCAGCTTAAACAGCAACTATGGCTACACCTTC
CASSLNSNYGYTF
>.|TRBV11-2|once|TRBJ2-1
TGTGCCAGCACCCCGGAAGAGGGGAAATACAATGAGCAGTTCTTC
CASTPEEGKYNEQFF